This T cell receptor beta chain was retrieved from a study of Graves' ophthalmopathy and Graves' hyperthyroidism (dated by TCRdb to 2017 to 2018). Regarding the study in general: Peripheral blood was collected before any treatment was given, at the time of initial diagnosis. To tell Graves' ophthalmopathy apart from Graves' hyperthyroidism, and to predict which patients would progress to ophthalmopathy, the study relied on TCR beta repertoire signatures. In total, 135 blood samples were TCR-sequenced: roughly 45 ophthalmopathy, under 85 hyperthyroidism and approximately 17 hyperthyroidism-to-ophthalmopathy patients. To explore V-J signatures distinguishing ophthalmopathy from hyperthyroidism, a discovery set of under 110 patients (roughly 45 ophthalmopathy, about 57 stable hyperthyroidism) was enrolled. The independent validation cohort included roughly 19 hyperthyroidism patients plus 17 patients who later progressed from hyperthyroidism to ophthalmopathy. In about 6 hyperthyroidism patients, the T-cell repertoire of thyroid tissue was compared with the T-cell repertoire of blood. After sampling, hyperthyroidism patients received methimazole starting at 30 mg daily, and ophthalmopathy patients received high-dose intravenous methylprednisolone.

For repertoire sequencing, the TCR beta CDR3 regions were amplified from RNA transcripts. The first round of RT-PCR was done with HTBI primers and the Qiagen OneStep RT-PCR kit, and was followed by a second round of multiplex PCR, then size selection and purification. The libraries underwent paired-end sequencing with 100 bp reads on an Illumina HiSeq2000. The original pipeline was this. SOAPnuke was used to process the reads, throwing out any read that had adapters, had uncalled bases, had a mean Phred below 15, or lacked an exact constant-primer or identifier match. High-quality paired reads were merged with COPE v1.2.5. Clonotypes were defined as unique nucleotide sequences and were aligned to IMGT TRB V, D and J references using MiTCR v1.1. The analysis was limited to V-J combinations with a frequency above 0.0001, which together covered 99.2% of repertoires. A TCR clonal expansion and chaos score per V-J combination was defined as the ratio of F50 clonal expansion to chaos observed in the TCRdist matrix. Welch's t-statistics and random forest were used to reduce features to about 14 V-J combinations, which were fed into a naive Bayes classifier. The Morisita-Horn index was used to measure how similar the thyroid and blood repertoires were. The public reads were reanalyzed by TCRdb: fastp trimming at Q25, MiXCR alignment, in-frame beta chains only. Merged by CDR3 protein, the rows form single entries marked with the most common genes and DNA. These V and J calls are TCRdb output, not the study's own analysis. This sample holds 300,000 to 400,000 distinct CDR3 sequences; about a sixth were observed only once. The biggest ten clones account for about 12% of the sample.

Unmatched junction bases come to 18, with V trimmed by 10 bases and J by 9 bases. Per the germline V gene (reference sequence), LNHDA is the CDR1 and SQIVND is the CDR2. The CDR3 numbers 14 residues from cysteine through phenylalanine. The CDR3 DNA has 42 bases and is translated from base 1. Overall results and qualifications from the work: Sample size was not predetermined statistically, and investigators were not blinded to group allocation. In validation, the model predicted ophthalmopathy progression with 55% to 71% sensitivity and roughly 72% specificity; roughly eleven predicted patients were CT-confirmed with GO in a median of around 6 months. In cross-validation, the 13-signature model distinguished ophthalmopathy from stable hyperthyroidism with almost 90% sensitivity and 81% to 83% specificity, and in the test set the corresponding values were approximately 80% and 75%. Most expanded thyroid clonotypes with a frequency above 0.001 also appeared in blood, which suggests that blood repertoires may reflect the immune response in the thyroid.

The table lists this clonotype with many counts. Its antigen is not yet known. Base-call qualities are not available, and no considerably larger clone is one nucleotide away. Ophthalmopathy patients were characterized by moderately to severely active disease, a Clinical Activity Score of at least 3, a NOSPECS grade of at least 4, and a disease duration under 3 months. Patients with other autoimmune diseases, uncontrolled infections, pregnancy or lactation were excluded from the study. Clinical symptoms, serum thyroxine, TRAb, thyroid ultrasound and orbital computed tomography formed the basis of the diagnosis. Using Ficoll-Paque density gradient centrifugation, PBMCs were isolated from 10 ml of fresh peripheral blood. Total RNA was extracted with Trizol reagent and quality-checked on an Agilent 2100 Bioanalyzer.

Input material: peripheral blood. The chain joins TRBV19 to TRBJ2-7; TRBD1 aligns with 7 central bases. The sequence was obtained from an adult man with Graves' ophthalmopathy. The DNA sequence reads TGTGCCACTAAGACCGGGACAGCATCCTTCGGGCAGTACTTC. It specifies CATKTGTASFGQYF.